These 18 T cell receptor beta chains were all obtained from the same sample, sequenced in a study of immune heterogeneity within non-small cell lung tumors. Using 32 V and 13 J primers, multiplex PCR amplified TCR beta CDR3. MiXCR, run by TCRdb on the multiplex PCR reads, gives a single entry per CDR3 protein. The sample holds 4,600 or so distinct CDR3 sequences, approximately 35% seen once. At 550 to 600 ng per sample, bulk tumor genomic DNA provided the template. Several biopsies were collected from each primary tumor during surgery. They were spaced as far apart as possible within the tumor mass. The study enrolled patients with untreated, newly diagnosed non-small cell lung cancer who underwent curative surgery. The sequencing sample was made of lung tumor tissue. These receptors were taken from a woman aged 50 to 60 with non-small cell lung cancer.

This clonotype was counted between two and nine times. The chain uses TRBV7-9 and TRBJ2-5, with D perhaps matching TRBD1 or TRBD2 (5 bases each). The CDR3 is 16 amino acids. Germline assignment: CDR1 SEHNR and CDR2 FQNEAQ (reference sequence). Deletions cut 5 bases from V and 4 bases from J, with 20 bases between. CDR3 sequence (DNA): TGTGCCAGCAGCCCCCGGGACCGTCTGGGGCCAGAGACCCAGTACTTC. Amino acid sequence: CASSPRDRLGPETQYF.

This clonotype was seen only a few times. V and J are TRBV25-1 and TRBJ2-7; D might be TRBD1 (5 bases). Germline CDR1 is MGHDK and CDR2 is SYGVNS. This CDR3 contains 12 residues. Deletions cut 5 bases from V and 6 bases from J, with 11 bases between. DNA for the CDR3: TGTGCCAGCAGTTCCCAGGGCCGCGAGCAGTACTTC. Amino acid sequence: CASSSQGREQYF.

The chain recombines TRBV2 with TRBJ1-2, with 10 bases lining up with TRBD1. Germline lookup yields CDR1 SNHLY and CDR2 FYNNEI. V lost 7 bases and J lost 5; bases outside the gene matches: 7. The CDR3 runs to 14 residues. This CDR3 is CASNTGTGAYGYTF. In DNA form, the CDR3 reads TGTGCCAGCAACACCGGGACAGGGGCTTATGGCTACACCTTC. Full variable domain (missing parts from reference TRBV2 and TRBJ1-2): EPEVTQTPSHQVTQMGQEVILRCVPISNHLYFYWYRQILGQKVEFLVSFYNNEISEKSEIFDDQFSVERPDGSNFTLKIRSTKLEDSAMYFCASNTGTGAYGYTFGSGTRLTVV.

This clonotype occurred a few times. The genes are TRBV6-1 and TRBJ2-5; 9 bases align to TRBD1. This CDR3 spans 13 amino acids. Trimming took 7 bases from V and 5 from J; bases not matched to a gene: 5. From germline, CDR1 is MNHNS and CDR2 SASEGT. The CDR3 DNA reads as TGTGCCAGCAACGGACAGGGGCAGGAGACCCAGTACTTC. Translation: CASNGQGQETQYF.

On this clonotype: A much larger clonotype is one base distant, so this may be a read error. V is TRBV29-1 and J is TRBJ2-1; possibly TRBD1 or TRBD2 for D (5 bases each). This CDR3 has 15 amino acids. Germline V gene data show CDR1 as SQVTM and CDR2 as ANQGSEA. The CDR3 reads CSAEHPGTAHNEQFF. The CDR3 nucleotides read TGCAGCGCTGAACATCCAGGGACGGCGCACAATGAGCAGTTCTTC.

The J gene is TRBJ2-7, the V gene TRBV5-1; maybe TRBD2 (6 bases). The CDR3 covers 12 residues. Trimming stripped 0 bases from V and 6 bases from J, with 7 bases between. The V gene's germline CDR1 is SGHRS and CDR2 YFSETQ. Here the CDR3 DNA reads TGCGCCAGCAGCTTGGCCGGGAGCGAGCAGTACTTC. Translating it yields CASSLAGSEQYF. Full variable domain (missing parts from reference TRBV5-1 and TRBJ2-7): KAGVTQTPRYLIKTRGQQVTLSCSPISGHRSVSWYQQTPGQGLQFLFEYFSETQRNKGNFPGRFSGRQFSNSRSEMNVSTLELGDSALYLCASSLAGSEQYFGPGTRLTVT.

A word on this clonotype: This may be a read error: a much more frequent sequence differs by one nucleotide. The genes are TRBV3-1 and TRBJ1-4; 7 bases map to TRBD1. Germline V CDR1 and CDR2: LGHDT, YNNKEL (reference sequence). The length of the CDR3 is 16 residues. Here the CDR3 DNA reads TGTGCCATCAGCCCCAGACAGGGCCTAGTTTCTGAAAAACTGTTTTTT. It translates to CAISPRQGLVSEKLFF. The full variable domain, in which reference TRBV3-1 and TRBJ1-4 provide the parts outside the CDR3, is DTAVSQTPKYLVTQMGNDKSIKCEQNLGHDTMYWYKQDSKKFLKIMFSYNNKELIINETVPNRFSPKSPDKAHLNLHINSLELGDSAVYFCAISPRQGLVSEKLFFGSGTQLSVL.

CDR3 residues: CASSEAPGEDEKLFF. Here the CDR3 DNA reads TGTGCCAGCAGTGAAGCTCCAGGGGAAGATGAAAAACTGTTTTTT. The gene calls are TRBV6-1 and TRBJ1-4, with D perhaps matching TRBD1 (6 bases). V was shortened by 0 bases and J by 6 bases, with 11 bases between the two germline ends. The CDR3 is 15 amino acids. Germline CDR1 reads MNHNS; CDR2 reads SASEGT.

As concerns this clonotype: One junction end does not reproduce the germline sequence, and a read error may be involved. This rearrangement joins TRBV5-1 to TRBJ2-5, with 10 bases aligning to TRBD2. CDR3 length: 15 amino acids. CDR1 SGHRS and CDR2 YFSETQ come from the germline V gene. The CDR3 protein is CASSLIAGGKETKYF. The CDR3 DNA reads as TGCGCCAGCAGCTTAATAGCGGGGGGAAAAGAGACCAAGTACTTC.

The chain employs TRBV28 and TRBJ1-5; perhaps TRBD1 as D (6 bases). CDR3 size: 15 residues. Trimming removed 6 bases from V and 4 bases from J, with 16 bases in between. Germline V lookup: CDR1 MDHEN, CDR2 SYDVKM. DNA for the CDR3: TGTGCCAGCAGACCAAAAGGACAGTTAAATCAGCCCCAGCATTTT. Translation gives CASRPKGQLNQPQHF.

A remark on this clonotype: This may be a read error, as it is one base from a much larger clone. The chain uses TRBV5-6 and TRBJ2-1; 7 nucleotides align to TRBD1. V dropped 9 bases and J dropped 3; count of bases not matched to a gene: 15. This CDR3 is 16 amino acids long. Germline V lookup: CDR1 SGHDT, CDR2 YYEEEE. CDR3 bases: TGTGCCATCAGTCTTGGGACAGCGGCCCTCTACAATGAGCAGTTCTTC. Amino acid sequence: CAISLGTAALYNEQFF.

Worth noting for this clonotype: This may arise from a read error, as a much more abundant clone is one base away. The chain recombines TRBV7-2 with TRBJ2-7, with 7 bases lining up with TRBD2. This CDR3 comprises 16 residues. The germline V gene encodes CDR1 SGHTA and CDR2 FQGNSA. The CDR3 reads CASILGLPGLAYEQYF. CDR3 DNA sequence: TGTGCCAGCATCTTAGGGCTCCCCGGACTAGCCTACGAGCAGTACTTC.

The gene calls are TRBV28 and TRBJ1-5; tentatively, D is TRBD1 (6 bases). The germline CDR1 and CDR2 sequences are MDHEN and SYDVKM. V dropped 4 bases and J dropped 6 bases, with 22 bases sitting between them. CDR3 length: 17 residues. The CDR3 DNA reads TGTGCCAGCAGTTCCCCCGAGGGGGGTGCTGAGGGTCAGCCCCAGCATTTT. Translated: CASSSPEGGAEGQPQHF.

This clonotype qualifies as medium-sized (0.01 to 0.1%). The chain is built from TRBV5-1 and TRBJ2-3; tentatively, D is TRBD2 (6 bases). The CDR3 contains 14 residues. Germline-derived CDR1 and CDR2 are SGHRS and YFSETQ. Trimming cost V 0 bases and J 3 bases, with 8 bases left between them. The CDR3 is CASSLGGVTDTQYF. Here the CDR3 DNA reads TGCGCCAGCAGCTTGGGCGGGGTGACAGATACGCAGTATTTT. The full variable domain, with the rest looked up from reference TRBV5-1 and TRBJ2-3, is KAGVTQTPRYLIKTRGQQVTLSCSPISGHRSVSWYQQTPGQGLQFLFEYFSETQRNKGNFPGRFSGRQFSNSRSEMNVSTLELGDSALYLCASSLGGVTDTQYFGPGTRLTVL.

This clonotype is labeled medium-sized. V gene TRBV19 combines with J gene TRBJ2-1; TRBD2 is a possible D gene (5 bases). V was pared by 3 bases and J by 0 bases, with 18 bases between. The CDR3 contains 18 residues. Germline V gene sequence: CDR1 LNHDA, CDR2 SQIVND (reference sequence). CDR3 DNA sequence: TGTGCCAGTAGTATCTTGTTTCAGGCGGGTAGCTCCTACAATGAGCAGTTCTTC. It is translated as CASSILFQAGSSYNEQFF.

The V call is TRBV10-1, the J call TRBJ2-1; D gene unclear. The CDR3 sequence is 12 residues long. CDR1 is WNHNN and CDR2 is SYGVQD in the germline V gene (reference sequence). The germline V and J ends were trimmed by 2 bases and 6 bases, with 5 bases remaining between them. The chain's CDR3 is CASSELRNEQFF. For the CDR3, the DNA is TGCGCCAGCAGTGAGCTTCGCAATGAGCAGTTCTTC.

The rearrangement uses TRBV6-2 or TRBV6-3 and TRBJ1-3; the D gene is possibly TRBD1 (6 bases). With 7 bases removed from V and 4 bases from J, the gap between germline ends came to 11 bases. The CDR3 runs 13 residues. Germline V gives CDR1 MNHEY, CDR2 SVGEGT. The CDR3 DNA reads TGTGCCAGCAAGGGGGTCCTGGGAAACACCATATATTTT. Translation: CASKGVLGNTIYF.

In its sample, this clonotype ranks as medium-sized (0.01 to 0.1%). The chain employs TRBV12-5 and TRBJ1-5; possible D gene TRBD1, 5 bases. From germline, CDR1 is LGHNT and CDR2 FRNRAP. The V and J ends lost 2 bases and 7 bases respectively, with 18 bases between them. The CDR3 runs 16 residues. DNA of the CDR3: TGTGCTAGTGGTTTGTCCGAGACCTTACAGGTCCAGCCCCAGCATTTT. Its protein is CASGLSETLQVQPQHF.